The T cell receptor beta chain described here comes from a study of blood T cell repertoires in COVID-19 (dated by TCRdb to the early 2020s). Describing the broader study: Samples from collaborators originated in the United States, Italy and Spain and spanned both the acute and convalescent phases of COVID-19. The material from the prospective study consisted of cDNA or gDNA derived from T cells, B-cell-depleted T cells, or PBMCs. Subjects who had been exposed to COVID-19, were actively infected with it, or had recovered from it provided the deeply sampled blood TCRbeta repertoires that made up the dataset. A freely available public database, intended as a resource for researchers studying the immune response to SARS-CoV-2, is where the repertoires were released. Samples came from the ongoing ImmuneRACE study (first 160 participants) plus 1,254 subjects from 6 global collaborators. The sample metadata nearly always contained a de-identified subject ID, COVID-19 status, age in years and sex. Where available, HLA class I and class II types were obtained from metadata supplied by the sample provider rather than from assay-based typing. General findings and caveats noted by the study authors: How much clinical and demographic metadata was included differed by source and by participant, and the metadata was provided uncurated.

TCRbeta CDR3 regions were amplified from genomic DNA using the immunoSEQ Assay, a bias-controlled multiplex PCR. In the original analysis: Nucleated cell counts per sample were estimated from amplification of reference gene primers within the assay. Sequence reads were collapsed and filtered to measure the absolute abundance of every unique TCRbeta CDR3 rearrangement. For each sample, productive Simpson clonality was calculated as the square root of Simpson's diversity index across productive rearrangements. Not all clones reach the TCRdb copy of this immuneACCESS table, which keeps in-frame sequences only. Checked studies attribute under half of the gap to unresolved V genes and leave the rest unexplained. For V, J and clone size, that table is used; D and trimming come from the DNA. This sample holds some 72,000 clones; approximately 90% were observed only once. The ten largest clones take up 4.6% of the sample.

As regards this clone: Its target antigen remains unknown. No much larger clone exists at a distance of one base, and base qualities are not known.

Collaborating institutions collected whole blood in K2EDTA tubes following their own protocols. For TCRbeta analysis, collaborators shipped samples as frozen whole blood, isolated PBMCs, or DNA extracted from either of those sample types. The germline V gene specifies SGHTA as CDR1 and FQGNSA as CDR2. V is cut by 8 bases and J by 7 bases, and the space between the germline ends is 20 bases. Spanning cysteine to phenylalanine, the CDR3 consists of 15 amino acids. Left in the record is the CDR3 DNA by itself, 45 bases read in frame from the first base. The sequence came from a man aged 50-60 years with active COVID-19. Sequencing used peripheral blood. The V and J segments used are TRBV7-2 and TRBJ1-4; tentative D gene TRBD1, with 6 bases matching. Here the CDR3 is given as CASCPRGGAREKLFF. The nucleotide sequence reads TGTGCCAGCTGCCCCCGGGGGGGGGCGCGTGAAAAACTGTTTTTT.